This entry lists 2 T cell receptor beta chains sequenced from one sample in a study of beta chain features in type 1 diabetes. Every bit of the isolated RNA underwent reverse transcription, so sequencing read expressed TCRB transcripts. Sequenced by immunoSEQ multiplex PCR; TCRdb stores in-frame clones only, minus some. The data show under 300,000 clones, around 7.3% seen once. Sample: central memory CD4+ T cells from blood. These receptors were collected from a woman aged 18-29 years in good health.

The genes are TRBV2 and TRBJ2-1; no reliable D call. The CDR3 loop spans 13 amino acids. V was trimmed by 6 bases and J by 5 bases, leaving 11 bases between them. CDR1 and CDR2 (germline): SNHLY, FYNNEI. CDR3 coding DNA: TGTGCCAGCAGCAAGGCCTGGGACAATGAGCAGTTCTTC. Its protein product is CASSKAWDNEQFF.

A few counts support this clone. The genes are TRBV7-2 and TRBJ2-3; no definite D call. The CDR3 runs 15 residues. The germline V gene has CDR1 SGHTA and CDR2 FQGNSA. V was trimmed by 3 bases and J by 1 base, leaving 11 bases between them. For the CDR3, the DNA is TGTGCCAGCAGCTTCTATCGGGCCGGCACAGATACGCAGTATTTT. It codes for CASSFYRAGTDTQYF. Using reference TRBV7-2 and TRBJ2-3 for the parts outside the CDR3, the full variable domain is GAGVSQSPSNKVTEKGKDVELRCDPISGHTALYWYRQSLGQGLEFLIYFQGNSAPDKSGLPSDRFSAERTGGSVSTLTIQRTQQEDSAVYLCASSFYRAGTDTQYFGPGTRLTVL.